The 28 T cell receptor beta chains reported below all come from one sample, sequenced in a study of ipilimumab plus nivolumab after autologous stem cell transplantation. Assay used: immunoSEQ multiplex PCR; TCRdb lists only in-frame clones, some missing. Counted here are some 40,000 clones, about 91% occurring once; the ten biggest clones make up more than 0.7%. This sample comprised PBMCs, obtained in a trial of ipilimumab plus nivolumab as post-transplant consolidation. Receptors were obtained from a male donor with multiple myeloma.

V usage is TRBV4-1 and J usage is TRBJ2-1; a weak D match, TRBD2 (5 bases). The ends were cut back, 4 bases at V and 4 bases at J, with 17 bases in the middle. The germline CDR1 and CDR2 sequences are MGHRA and YSYEKL. This CDR3 contains 16 residues. The CDR3 nucleotides read TGCGCCAGCAGCCCCCATGAGCGCGGACTTTACAATGAGCAGTTCTTC. Its protein product is CASSPHERGLYNEQFF.

This clone was seen only once. This rearrangement joins TRBV27 to TRBJ2-4, with 8 positions matching TRBD1. Trimming took 5 bases from V and 7 from J; bases not matched to a gene: 13. The CDR3 runs to 16 residues. Germline V gene lookup returns CDR1 MNHEY and CDR2 SMNVEV (reference sequence). CDR3 nucleotides: TGTGCCAGCAGTACTCATACAGGGGGAAAGGGGAACATTCAGTACTTC. Translating gives CASSTHTGGKGNIQYF.

The chain links TRBV21-1 to TRBJ2-5. TRBV21-1 is deemed a pseudogene. The CDR3 extends over 17 amino acids. DNA of the CDR3: TGTGCCAGCAGCAAAGGGGAAGGACGACACAACCAAGAGACCCAGTACTTC. This encodes CASSKGEGRHNQETQYF.

V is TRBV30 and J is TRBJ1-2; D call uncertain. V was cut by 1 base and J by 4 bases, with 10 bases left in between. Germline V gene sequence: CDR1 GTSNPN, CDR2 SVGIG (reference sequence). There are 13 residues in the CDR3. The CDR3, as DNA: TGTGCCTGGAGTGAGCCGCTAGGCTATGGCTACACCTTC. It is translated as CAWSEPLGYGYTF. Full variable domain (remainder filled in from reference TRBV30 and TRBJ1-2): SQTIHQWPATLVQPVGSPLSLECTVEGTSNPNLYWYRQAAGRGLQLLFYSVGIGQISSEVPQNLSASRPQDRQFILSSKKLLLSDSGFYLCAWSEPLGYGYTFGSGTRLTVV.

The rearrangement joins TRBV9 to TRBJ2-1, with TRBD1 matching over 8 bases. The CDR3 runs to 15 residues. With 3 bases clipped from V and 2 bases from J, the junction kept 4 bases outside the gene matches. Germline V gives CDR1 SGDLS, CDR2 YYNGEE. CDR3 coding DNA: TGTGCCAGCAGCGGTGGGACAGGACCCTACAATGAGCAGTTCTTC. Residues: CASSGGTGPYNEQFF.

This clone showed up just once. The rearrangement uses TRBV18 and TRBJ2-7; TRBD2 aligns across 7 bases. CDR1 is KGHSH, CDR2 LQKENI, per germline. V gave up 1 base and J gave up 1 base; unmatched junction bases: 4. CDR3 length equals 15 residues. The CDR3, as DNA: TGTGCCAGCTCACCACGTGCTAGCGGTTCCTACGAGCAGTACTTC. Protein: CASSPRASGSYEQYF.

This chain joins TRBV27 and TRBJ2-1, with 10 bases identical to TRBD2. J lost 7 bases, V lost 7 bases, and 7 bases had no gene match. Germline V gives CDR1 MNHEY, CDR2 SMNVEV (reference sequence). CDR3 length: 14 residues. The DNA for the CDR3 is TGTGCCAGCAAACGAGCGGGAGGGAGAAATGAGCAGTTCTTC. Protein sequence: CASKRAGGRNEQFF.

The V and J genes are TRBV13 and TRBJ2-1; the D is unclear. Trimming removed 7 bases from V and 5 bases from J, with 15 bases in between. The CDR3 spans 14 residues. Germline V gene sequence: CDR1 PRHDT, CDR2 FYEKMQ (reference sequence). The CDR3 sequence is CASKVAVNDNEQFF. The CDR3 DNA sequence: TGTGCCAGCAAAGTAGCAGTGAACGACAATGAGCAGTTCTTC.

V usage is TRBV5-8 and J usage is TRBJ1-4; D not certain. Germline CDR1 SGHTS, CDR2 YDEGEE. The CDR3 runs 14 residues. The V end lost 1 base, the J end lost 4 bases, and 8 bases lay between the germline ends. This CDR3 is CASSLYTVNEKLFF. CDR3 nucleotide sequence: TGTGCCAGCAGCTTGTATACAGTTAATGAAAAACTGTTTTTT.

The chain recombines TRBV2 with TRBJ2-2, with D unresolved. This CDR3 is 14 amino acids long. Germline CDR1 reads SNHLY; CDR2 reads FYNNEI. Trimming pared 5 bases from V and 1 base from J, leaving 8 bases between. In nucleotides, the CDR3 is TGTGCCAGCAGTAAAAGAGGGAACACCGGGGAGCTGTTTTTT. This translates into CASSKRGNTGELFF.

The chain carries TRBV6-6 and TRBJ1-1, with D unresolved. CDR1 and CDR2 (germline): MNHNY, SVGAGI (reference sequence). Trimming pared 5 bases from V and 0 bases from J, leaving 10 bases between. The CDR3 sequence is 14 residues long. CDR3 DNA sequence: TGTGCCAGCAGTGCTCAAGGGATGAACACTGAAGCTTTCTTT. Translating gives CASSAQGMNTEAFF.

CDR3 in DNA: TGTGCCACCACGGACAGGTCCCTCTCCTACGAGCAGTACTTC. The encoded protein is CATTDRSLSYEQYF. The V gene is TRBV7-8, the J gene TRBJ2-7; TRBD1 agrees at 7 bases. Germline CDR1 SGHVS, CDR2 FQNEAQ. The CDR3 extends over 14 amino acids. V shed 10 bases and J 0 bases; nucleotides not matched to a gene: 9.

This chain links TRBV5-4 with TRBJ2-2; tentative D call: TRBD1 (5 bases). V shed 5 bases and J shed 0 bases, with 11 bases lying between them. Germline CDR1 SGHNT, CDR2 YYREEE (reference sequence). The CDR3 runs to 15 residues. CDR3: CASSDSTANTGELFF. CDR3 bases: TGTGCCAGCAGTGACAGCACCGCGAACACCGGGGAGCTGTTTTTT. Complete variable domain (other parts from reference TRBV5-4 and TRBJ2-2): ETGVTQSPTHLIKTRGQQVTLRCSSQSGHNTVSWYQQALGQGPQFIFQYYREEENGRGNFPPRFSGLQFPNYSSELNVNALELDDSALYLCASSDSTANTGELFFGEGSRLTVL.

This chain connects TRBV28 to TRBJ1-2; D uncertain. V was clipped by 2 bases and J by 7 bases, with 11 bases between them. Germline CDR1 reads MDHEN; CDR2 reads SYDVKM. This CDR3 spans 13 amino acids. Here the CDR3 DNA reads TGTGCCAGCAGTTTACGGCCTGGGAGTGGCTACACCTTC. Its protein is CASSLRPGSGYTF.

The chain joins TRBV5-6 to TRBJ2-4; D might be TRBD1 (5 bases). Trimming took off 1 base at V and 1 base at J, with 12 bases between the two ends. This CDR3 has 16 residues. Germline assignment: CDR1 SGHDT and CDR2 YYEEEE. The CDR3 sequence: CASSLKGKEAKNIQYF. The CDR3 DNA reads as TGTGCCAGCAGCTTGAAGGGGAAGGAGGCCAAAAACATTCAGTACTTC. Using reference TRBV5-6 and TRBJ2-4 for the parts outside the CDR3, the full variable domain is DAGVTQSPTHLIKTRGQQVTLRCSPKSGHDTVSWYQQALGQGPQFIFQYYEEEERQRGNFPDRFSGHQFPNYSSELNVNALLLGDSALYLCASSLKGKEAKNIQYFGAGTRLSVL.

This rearrangement joins TRBV27 to TRBJ1-2, with 7 bases lining up with TRBD1. CDR3 size: 13 residues. From germline, CDR1 is MNHEY and CDR2 SMNVEV (reference sequence). The V segment lost 3 bases and the J segment 4 bases; nucleotides outside the gene matches: 2. CDR3 in DNA: TGTGCCAGCAGTTTCAGGACAGGCTATGGCTACACCTTC. It encodes CASSFRTGYGYTF.

This chain joins TRBV19 and TRBJ1-5; D is perhaps TRBD1 (5 bases). Trimming stripped 7 bases from V and 2 bases from J, with 15 bases between. Germline values: CDR1 LNHDA, CDR2 SQIVND (reference sequence). CDR3 length: 15 amino acids. The CDR3 here is CASTRDPWGNQPQHF. The DNA for the CDR3 is TGTGCCAGTACGCGGGACCCCTGGGGCAATCAGCCCCAGCATTTT. The full variable domain, completed using reference TRBV19 and TRBJ1-5, is DGGITQSPKYLFRKEGQNVTLSCEQNLNHDAMYWYRQDPGQGLRLIYYSQIVNDFQKGDIAEGYSVSREKKESFPLTVTSAQKNPTAFYLCASTRDPWGNQPQHFGDGTRLSIL.

This clone is medium-sized in the sample. This chain joins TRBV28 and TRBJ1-1; 11 nucleotides match TRBD1. The CDR3 length is 16 residues. V trimming: 4 bases; J trimming: 1 base; junction bases outside the gene matches: 5. CDR1 MDHEN and CDR2 SYDVKM come from the germline V gene. Here the CDR3 reads CASSSRTGGPNTEAFF. The CDR3 coding sequence is TGTGCCAGCAGTTCGCGGACAGGGGGCCCGAACACTGAAGCTTTCTTT.

V gene TRBV5-4 combines with J gene TRBJ2-3, with 9 bases identical to TRBD2. V lost 1 base to trimming and J lost 0 bases; unmatched junction nucleotides: 9. Germline values: CDR1 SGHNT, CDR2 YYREEE (reference sequence). The CDR3 runs to 18 residues. DNA of the CDR3: TGTGCCAGCAGCTTGCCCCGAGTGCTAGCGGGGAGCACAGATACGCAGTATTTT. Its protein is CASSLPRVLAGSTDTQYF.

The chain has TRBV4-3 and TRBJ2-5, with D uncertain. CDR1 LGHNA and CDR2 YSLEER come from the germline V gene. V was trimmed by 1 base and J by 5 bases, leaving 5 bases between them. This CDR3 is built from 12 residues. The CDR3 loop is CASSQVVETQYF. In DNA form, the CDR3 reads TGCGCCAGCAGCCAAGTTGTGGAGACCCAGTACTTC.

V usage is TRBV5-1 and J usage is TRBJ1-1; D gene uncertain. Trimming took off 4 bases at V and 8 bases at J, with 9 bases between the two ends. CDR3 length: 11 amino acids. Germline values: CDR1 SGHRS, CDR2 YFSETQ. CDR3 nucleotide sequence: TGCGCCAGCAGCCTGTCTGGGGAAGCTTTCTTT. This gives the protein CASSLSGEAFF.

The chain uses TRBV6-1 and TRBJ1-5; D remains unclear. Per germline, CDR1 MNHNS and CDR2 SASEGT. Trimming cost V 8 bases and J 3 bases, with 8 bases left between them. The CDR3 contains 12 residues. The DNA for the CDR3 is TGTGCCAGCGACGAATCCAATCAGCCCCAGCATTTT. It encodes CASDESNQPQHF.

The chain employs TRBV4-3 and TRBJ2-1, with 7 bases identical to TRBD2. Germline values: CDR1 LGHNA, CDR2 YSLEER. The CDR3 has 20 amino acids. V lost 2 bases to trimming and J lost 0 bases; unmatched junction nucleotides: 16. DNA for the CDR3: TGCGCCAGCAGCCAACCTCCCGAACCGTCTAGCGGACGCTCCTACAATGAGCAGTTCTTC. Its translation: CASSQPPEPSSGRSYNEQFF.

The chain is built from TRBV20-1 and TRBJ2-7; D is unresolved. Between the trimmed V and J ends, which lost 6 bases and 3 bases, there was a span of 9 bases. Germline V gene lookup returns CDR1 DFQATT and CDR2 SNEGSKA (reference sequence). CDR3 length: 11 residues. CDR3 DNA: TGCAGTGCCACTGACAACTACGAGCAGTACTTC. This translates into CSATDNYEQYF.

This clone was counted only a few times. The chain carries TRBV7-9 and TRBJ1-2; 8 bases line up with TRBD1. The J segment lost 10 bases and the V segment lost 1 base, leaving 5 bases of the junction unmatched. Germline V CDR1 and CDR2: SEHNR, FQNEAQ (reference sequence). The CDR3 is made up of 13 amino acids. CDR3 DNA: TGTGCCAGCAGCTTAGTGGGACAGGTTGCCTACACCTTC. Amino acid sequence: CASSLVGQVAYTF.

The J gene is TRBJ2-7, the V gene TRBV7-8; 9 bases agree with TRBD2. The ends lost 1 base at V and 6 bases at J; junction bases unmatched: 1. The germline V gene has CDR1 SGHVS and CDR2 FQNEAQ. This CDR3 is built from 13 residues. The CDR3 nucleotides are TGTGCCAGCAGCTTAGGGACTAGCGTCGAGCAGTACTTC. Its translation is CASSLGTSVEQYF.

V gene TRBV6-1 combines with J gene TRBJ2-7; TRBD1 matches at 9 bases. The CDR3 is 15 amino acids. V lost 7 bases to trimming and J lost 7 bases; unmatched junction nucleotides: 14. Germline CDR1 is MNHNS and CDR2 is SASEGT. CDR3 DNA sequence: TGTGCCAGCATCCTGGACAGGGGCGCCTCTGGGGAGCAGTACTTC. As protein: CASILDRGASGEQYF.

V and J are TRBV7-2 and TRBJ2-2, with a weak D call TRBD2 (5 bases). The CDR3 is 16 residues long. Trimming stripped 1 base from V and 0 bases from J, with 9 bases between. Germline V gives CDR1 SGHTA, CDR2 FQGNSA. The CDR3 sequence is CASSLVGLTNTGELFF. CDR3 DNA sequence: TGTGCCAGCAGCTTAGTAGGACTTACGAACACCGGGGAGCTGTTTTTT.